The 17 T cell receptor beta chains in this list originate from one sample, sequenced in a study of T cell changes during pregnancy in multiple sclerosis. Profiled with immunoSEQ multiplex PCR; TCRdb holds only in-frame clones, not every one. The sample has over 60,000 clones, 90% to 95% seen once. The material was peripheral blood, obtained in the third trimester of pregnancy. Source of these receptors: a female donor in good health, enrolled as a control in a pregnancy study.

V usage is TRBV5-1 and J usage is TRBJ2-7; D might be TRBD1 (6 bases). CDR3 length: 14 residues. The germline V gene encodes CDR1 SGHRS and CDR2 YFSETQ. Trimming removed 4 bases at V and 2 bases at J, with 13 bases between. CDR3 region: CASSPRTAAYEQYF. CDR3 coding DNA: TGCGCCAGCAGCCCCCGGACAGCCGCCTACGAGCAGTACTTC.

This clone was observed a single time. This sequence joins TRBV2 and TRBJ1-4; unclear D gene. The CDR3 is 10 amino acids. CDR1 and CDR2 (germline): SNHLY, FYNNEI. V lost 4 bases and J 8 bases, leaving 2 bases between the germline ends. In DNA form, the CDR3 reads TGTGCCAGCAGTGCGGAAAAACTGTTTTTT. It codes for CASSAEKLFF.

The chain carries TRBV11-1 and TRBJ2-7; 10 nucleotides match TRBD2. V was clipped by 3 bases and J by 2 bases; unmatched bases: 10. Germline V CDR1 and CDR2: SGHAT, FQDESV (reference sequence). This CDR3 contains 17 residues. CDR3 sequence: CASSLGLAPRSTYEQYF. The DNA of the CDR3 is TGTGCCAGCAGCTTGGGACTAGCGCCCCGCTCTACCTACGAGCAGTACTTC.

This CDR3 is CASTPRLMFQGGNTGELFF. The CDR3 DNA sequence: TGTGCCAGCACCCCACGGTTAATGTTTCAGGGGGGAAACACCGGGGAGCTGTTTTTT. The V and J genes are TRBV7-8 and TRBJ2-2; a possible D gene is TRBD1 (7 bases). This CDR3 comprises 19 residues. CDR1 and CDR2 from the germline V gene are SGHVS and FQNEAQ. The V end lost 7 bases, the J end lost 2 bases, and 26 bases lay between the germline ends.

V gene TRBV27 combines with J gene TRBJ1-1, with a tentative D call TRBD1 (6 bases). V was trimmed by 0 bases and J by 3 bases, leaving 11 bases between them. The CDR3 runs to 15 residues. Germline CDR1 is MNHEY and CDR2 is SMNVEV (reference sequence). For the CDR3, the DNA is TGTGCCAGCAGTTTATCCAGGGGCATGGACACTGAAGCTTTCTTT. It translates to CASSLSRGMDTEAFF.

The V gene is TRBV19, the J gene TRBJ1-5; D may be TRBD1 (5 bases). The germline V gene encodes CDR1 LNHDA and CDR2 SQIVND (reference sequence). V lost 6 bases, J lost 3 bases, and 12 bases lay in between. CDR3 size: 14 residues. The chain's CDR3 is CASRRQFYNQPQHF. The CDR3 DNA reads as TGTGCCAGTAGGCGACAGTTCTACAATCAGCCCCAGCATTTT.

The chain couples TRBV28 to TRBJ1-1; D is ambiguous. Per the germline V gene, CDR1 is MDHEN and CDR2 is SYDVKM. The CDR3 is 14 amino acids. Trimming took off 2 bases at V and 5 bases at J, with 12 bases between the two ends. CDR3: CASSLGMRETEAFF. The CDR3 region has the DNA TGTGCCAGCAGTTTAGGGATGCGGGAAACTGAAGCTTTCTTT.

The V and J genes are TRBV27 and TRBJ1-4, with 11 bases fitting TRBD1. The junction had 4 bases not matched to a gene; V was cut back by 2 bases and J by 5 bases. The CDR3 sequence is 16 residues long. CDR1 and CDR2 from the germline V gene are MNHEY and SMNVEV (reference sequence). CDR3 sequence (DNA): TGTGCCAGCAGTTTAACGGGGACAGGGGGAAATGAAAAACTGTTTTTT. Amino acid sequence: CASSLTGTGGNEKLFF.

This chain connects TRBV30 to TRBJ2-7; 9 bases are shared with TRBD2. V gave up 1 base and J gave up 0 bases; unmatched junction bases: 10. Looked up from germline, CDR1 is GTSNPN and CDR2 is SVGIG (reference sequence). The CDR3 loop spans 17 amino acids. CDR3 DNA sequence: TGTGCCTGGAGTGGGGATAGCGGGGGCCCCTACTCCTACGAGCAGTACTTC. It encodes CAWSGDSGGPYSYEQYF.

This chain uses TRBV9 with TRBJ2-1; tentative D call: TRBD2 (7 bases). CDR1 is SGDLS, CDR2 YYNGEE, per germline. The V end lost 3 bases, the J end lost 3 bases, and 10 bases lay between the germline ends. The CDR3 sequence is 14 residues long. CDR3 DNA: TGTGCCAGCAGCGGAGGGGGGGGCTACAATGAGCAGTTCTTC. Its protein product is CASSGGGGYNEQFF.

The J gene is TRBJ2-1, the V gene TRBV5-1, with D perhaps matching TRBD1 (5 bases). The V end lost 0 bases, the J end lost 14 bases, and 12 bases lay between the germline ends. The CDR3 has 12 residues. Germline CDR1 and CDR2: SGHRS and YFSETQ. The CDR3 spells CASSLGQRIEFF. CDR3 nucleotide sequence: TGCGCCAGCAGCTTGGGACAGAGAATAGAGTTCTTC.

The J gene is TRBJ2-7, the V gene TRBV5-4; D may be TRBD2 (6 bases). CDR3 size: 14 residues. Deletions cut 4 bases from V and 3 bases from J, with 14 bases between. Germline CDR1 SGHNT, CDR2 YYREEE (reference sequence). The CDR3 sequence: CASSVTGTRYEQYF. The CDR3 nucleotides read TGTGCCAGCAGCGTTACCGGGACTCGCTACGAGCAGTACTTC.

The chain couples TRBV18 to TRBJ1-1; weak D call: TRBD1 (5 bases). The CDR3 totals 12 residues. In germline, CDR1 is KGHSH, CDR2 LQKENI. Trimming cost V 6 bases and J 6 bases, with 11 bases left between them. In DNA form, the CDR3 reads TGTGCCAGCTCGCCCCAGGGCTCTGAAGCTTTCTTT. Amino acids: CASSPQGSEAFF.

This chain joins TRBV5-7 and TRBJ1-2, with TRBD1 as a possible D gene (5 bases). TRBV5-7 belongs to the ORF category, with a function that is uncertain. Trimming left V 1 base short and J 5 bases short, with 15 bases between. The CDR3 contains 15 residues. The CDR3 DNA follows: TGTGCCAGCAGCTTGCCACAGGCAGTAACTTATGGCTACACCTTC. Its protein is CASSLPQAVTYGYTF.

The chain employs TRBV7-2 and TRBJ2-5; 7 bases fit TRBD1. The CDR3 sequence is 16 residues long. The J segment lost 1 base and the V segment lost 1 base, leaving 6 bases of the junction unmatched. The germline CDR1 and CDR2 sequences are SGHTA and FQGNSA. The CDR3 loop reads CASSLGGTVGQETQYF. CDR3 nucleotides: TGTGCCAGCAGCTTAGGGGGGACAGTCGGCCAAGAGACCCAGTACTTC.

The chain has TRBV6-1 and TRBJ1-3; D might be TRBD1 (5 bases). The V gene lost 1 base and the J gene lost 2 bases, with 9 bases spanning the gap. Germline V gene sequence: CDR1 MNHNS, CDR2 SASEGT. The CDR3 runs 15 residues. The CDR3 DNA follows: TGTGCCAGCAGTGAAGTCCCGACAGCTGGAAACACCATATATTTT. Translated: CASSEVPTAGNTIYF.

The gene calls are TRBV2 and TRBJ2-1; 7 bases are shared with TRBD1. Trimming cost V 6 bases and J 1 base; bases outside gene matches: 3. The CDR3 loop spans 14 amino acids. Germline values: CDR1 SNHLY, CDR2 FYNNEI. The CDR3 sequence: CASSQGVSYNEQFF. In DNA form, the CDR3 reads TGTGCCAGCAGCCAGGGGGTGTCCTACAATGAGCAGTTCTTC.